What follows are 31 T cell receptor beta chains derived from one specimen sequenced in a study of T-cell memory formation after mild COVID-19. TCRdb reanalysed the 5' RACE reads using MiXCR and keeps one entry per CDR3 protein. The data contain about 390,000 distinct CDR3 sequences, 15% to 20% of them seen just once; the ten biggest clones take up approximately 21%. Sequenced material: PBMCs or a T cell subset sorted from them (not recorded which). These receptors all stem from a man younger than 30 who had mild COVID-19 (a few samples of this study predate the infection). Cell type and time point are not known.

This clonotype was observed a handful of times. This chain connects TRBV10-3 to TRBJ2-7; D might be TRBD2 (6 bases). The CDR3 totals 14 residues. Deletions cut 8 bases from V and 2 bases from J, with 16 bases between. CDR1 and CDR2 (germline): ENHRY, SYGVKD. For the CDR3, the DNA is TGTGCCATCCTCCCGGAGGGGCGAACCTACGAGCAGTACTTC. Amino acids: CAILPEGRTYEQYF.

This clonotype was detected only a few times. The chain combines TRBV7-2 with TRBJ1-3; D not resolved. The germline V gene encodes CDR1 SGHTA and CDR2 FQGNSA. The CDR3 is 15 residues long. The ends were cut back, 2 bases at V and 4 bases at J, with 12 bases in the middle. The CDR3 is CASSLRALAGNTIYF. CDR3 DNA sequence: TGTGCCAGCAGCTTAAGGGCACTAGCCGGAAACACCATATATTTT.

The V call is TRBV4-3, the J call TRBJ2-2; 12 bases match TRBD1. The CDR3 length is 15 residues. The germline CDR1 and CDR2 sequences are LGHNA and YSLEER. The V and J ends lost 4 bases and 5 bases, in that order; junction bases with no gene match: 2. CDR3 region: CASSRGQGATGELFF. The DNA of the CDR3 is TGCGCCAGCAGCCGGGGACAGGGGGCTACCGGGGAGCTGTTTTTT.

V usage is TRBV6-6 and J usage is TRBJ2-5, with unresolved D. Trimming removed 2 bases from V and 0 bases from J, with 1 base in between. The CDR3 length is 12 residues. CDR1 and CDR2 from the germline V gene are MNHNY and SVGAGI (reference sequence). CDR3 coding DNA: TGTGCCAGCAGTTACAACCAAGAGACCCAGTACTTC. This translates into CASSYNQETQYF.

The rearrangement uses TRBV3-1 and TRBJ2-7; 7 positions agree with TRBD1. CDR1 and CDR2 from the germline V gene are LGHDT and YNNKEL (reference sequence). The CDR3 is 13 amino acids. V was clipped by 5 bases and J by 6 bases; unmatched bases: 7. The CDR3 DNA reads as TGTGCCAGCAGCGGAGACAGGGCCAGCGAGCAGTACTTC. This gives the protein CASSGDRASEQYF.

The rearrangement links TRBV4-2 to TRBJ2-1; no reliable D call. V was cut by 4 bases and J by 0 bases, with 16 bases left in between. Germline CDR1 reads LGHNA; CDR2 reads YNFKEQ. The CDR3 runs to 17 residues. DNA for the CDR3: TGTGCCAGCAGCCGACGATCGGGCTTGAGCTCCTACAATGAGCAGTTCTTC. Its protein is CASSRRSGLSSYNEQFF.

V and J are TRBV7-2 and TRBJ2-1, with D hard to call. V lost 1 base and J 0 bases, leaving 7 bases between the germline ends. CDR3 length: 15 residues. CDR1 SGHTA and CDR2 FQGNSA come from the germline V gene. CDR3 nucleotide sequence: TGTGCCAGCAGCTTAGTCGAGAGCTCCTACAATGAGCAGTTCTTC. Its translation is CASSLVESSYNEQFF.

The sample holds many counts of this clonotype. V and J are TRBV10-3 and TRBJ2-3, with TRBD2 matching 11 bases. Losses at the gene ends were 7 bases for V and 0 bases for J; bases not matched to a gene: 3. The CDR3 is 15 amino acids. The germline gives CDR1 ENHRY, CDR2 SYGVKD. The CDR3 reads CAITTSGESTDTQYF. The CDR3 region has the DNA TGTGCCATCACGACTAGCGGGGAGAGCACAGATACGCAGTATTTT.

This clonotype was picked up a small number of times. The genes are TRBV28 and TRBJ2-1, with D maybe TRBD1 (6 bases). The V end lost 5 bases, the J end lost 0 bases, and 11 bases lay between the germline ends. The V gene's germline CDR1 is MDHEN and CDR2 SYDVKM. The CDR3 has 15 residues. The CDR3 bases are TGTGCCAGCAGTATCGGGACAAGCTCCTACAATGAGCAGTTCTTC. As protein: CASSIGTSSYNEQFF.

The chain is built from TRBV29-1 and TRBJ1-5, with 8 bases fitting TRBD1. This CDR3 contains 12 residues. V was pared by 7 bases and J by 7 bases, with 6 bases of the junction left unmatched. Per the germline V gene, CDR1 is SQVTM and CDR2 is ANQGSEA. In DNA form, the CDR3 reads TGCAGCGCTGGAGACAGGGGACAGCCCCAGCATTTT. Its translation: CSAGDRGQPQHF.

The genes are TRBV3-1 and TRBJ1-3; no clear D gene. The ends were cut back, 3 bases at V and 1 base at J, with 7 bases in the middle. The germline CDR1 and CDR2 sequences are LGHDT and YNNKEL (reference sequence). CDR3 length: 14 amino acids. CDR3 sequence (DNA): TGTGCCAGCAGCCAGACACCTTCTGGAAACACCATATATTTT. Its protein is CASSQTPSGNTIYF.

Only a few counts were recorded for this clonotype. In DNA, the CDR3 is TGTGCCAGCAGTGTCGAAGGACAGGGTCCTGAAAAACTGTTTTTT. This gives the protein CASSVEGQGPEKLFF. This sequence joins TRBV25-1 and TRBJ1-4, with 8 bases identical to TRBD1. Germline CDR1 reads MGHDK; CDR2 reads SYGVNS. V lost 4 bases to trimming and J lost 7 bases; unmatched junction nucleotides: 8. The CDR3 is 15 amino acids.

This clonotype has more than one count but fewer than ten. V is TRBV5-1 and J is TRBJ1-4; D possibly corresponds to TRBD1 (6 bases). Germline V CDR1 and CDR2: SGHRS, YFSETQ. Trimming removed 4 bases at V and 8 bases at J, with 9 bases between. The CDR3 extends over 12 amino acids. The CDR3 protein is CASSLDREKLFF. CDR3 nucleotide sequence: TGCGCCAGCAGCCTTGACAGGGAAAAACTGTTTTTT.

This clonotype was found many times. V usage is TRBV5-1 and J usage is TRBJ2-3; 8 bases fit TRBD1. The germline gives CDR1 SGHRS, CDR2 YFSETQ. Trimming at V came to 5 bases and at J to 3 bases, leaving 8 bases not matched to a gene. The CDR3 runs to 15 residues. CDR3 amino acids: CASRLQTGGTDTQYF. CDR3 DNA sequence: TGCGCCAGCAGGCTTCAAACAGGGGGGACAGATACGCAGTATTTT.

This clonotype was seen only a few times. The genes are TRBV5-1 and TRBJ2-3; unclear D gene. The length of the CDR3 is 13 residues. Germline CDR1 is SGHRS and CDR2 is YFSETQ. V was clipped by 2 bases and J by 6 bases, with 10 bases between them. This chain's CDR3 is CASSFPRHDTQYF. In DNA form, the CDR3 reads TGCGCCAGCAGCTTTCCCCGTCACGATACGCAGTATTTT.

The DNA of the CDR3 is TGTGCCAGCAGCTTCCCGATGGGAGATGAGCAGTTCTTC. Protein: CASSFPMGDEQFF. V usage is TRBV7-6 and J usage is TRBJ2-1; perhaps TRBD2 as D (5 bases). This CDR3 has 13 residues. Germline V gene sequence: CDR1 SGHVS, CDR2 FNYEAQ. With 3 bases removed from V and 8 bases from J, the gap between germline ends came to 11 bases.

The chain is built from TRBV10-3 and TRBJ1-3; TRBD1 agrees at 8 bases. Germline CDR1 ENHRY, CDR2 SYGVKD. The CDR3 sequence is 15 residues long. V was pared by 9 bases and J by 0 bases, with 7 bases of the junction left unmatched. CDR3 bases: TGTGCCATGAGTCCGGGACAGGCCTCTGGAAACACCATATATTTT. Translation: CAMSPGQASGNTIYF.

The V gene is TRBV28, the J gene TRBJ2-7; D is unresolved. V was pared by 5 bases and J by 2 bases, with 13 bases between. CDR3 length equals 14 residues. The germline V gene has CDR1 MDHEN and CDR2 SYDVKM. The CDR3 here is CASSPPLYPYEQYV. DNA for the CDR3: TGTGCCAGCAGTCCTCCTTTATACCCCTACGAGCAGTACGTC.

The chain is built from TRBV20-1 and TRBJ2-5; D possibly corresponds to TRBD1 (5 bases). The CDR3 runs to 12 residues. Germline V gives CDR1 DFQATT, CDR2 SNEGSKA (reference sequence). CDR3 bases: TGCAGGGTCGGACGGCCAGGGGAGACCCAGTACTTC. Translated, it gives CRVGRPGETQYF.

Only a few counts were recorded for this clonotype. The gene calls are TRBV7-9 and TRBJ2-7; D might be TRBD2 (6 bases). V gave up 4 bases and J gave up 5 bases, with 18 bases separating them. Germline V CDR1 and CDR2: SEHNR, FQNEAQ (reference sequence). This CDR3 is built from 15 residues. The CDR3 DNA reads TGTGCCAGCAGCTCCTATTACGGGGGTAGCCACGAGCAGTACTTC. Encoded protein: CASSSYYGGSHEQYF.

The chain combines TRBV4-1 with TRBJ2-4; the match to TRBD1 covers 7 bases. Trimming removed 8 bases from V and 1 base from J; junction bases left unmatched: 8. The germline CDR1 and CDR2 sequences are MGHRA and YSYEKL. There are 15 residues in the CDR3. The DNA for the CDR3 is TGCGCCAGCGCCCACTTCAGGGGGGCCAAAAACATTCAGTACTTC. Encoded protein: CASAHFRGAKNIQYF.

The rearrangement links TRBV4-2 to TRBJ2-5, with 8 bases identical to TRBD1. Trimming took 3 bases from V and 4 from J; bases not matched to a gene: 4. The CDR3 covers 14 residues. Germline values: CDR1 LGHNA, CDR2 YNFKEQ. The CDR3 protein is CASSQTGVGETQYF. Written as DNA, the CDR3 is TGTGCCAGCAGCCAGACAGGGGTGGGAGAGACCCAGTACTTC.

In this sample, this clonotype turned up a few times. This rearrangement joins TRBV7-9 to TRBJ1-4; 7 bases fit TRBD1. Germline values: CDR1 SEHNR, CDR2 FQNEAQ (reference sequence). The length of the CDR3 is 13 residues. With 2 bases clipped from V and 8 bases from J, the junction kept 2 bases outside the gene matches. This CDR3 reads CASSLRQGEKLFF. CDR3 nucleotide sequence: TGTGCCAGCAGCTTACGACAGGGAGAAAAACTGTTTTTT.

This clonotype showed up just a few times. V is TRBV5-6 and J is TRBJ2-7, with D unclear. The ends were cut back, 2 bases at V and 1 base at J, with 7 bases in the middle. This CDR3 region has 13 residues. Per germline, CDR1 SGHDT and CDR2 YYEEEE. This CDR3 reads CASSFSGSYEQYV. The DNA of the CDR3 is TGTGCCAGCAGCTTCTCTGGTTCCTACGAGCAGTACGTC.

V usage is TRBV19 and J usage is TRBJ2-7; no definite D call. This CDR3 comprises 13 residues. Germline CDR1 and CDR2: LNHDA and SQIVND (reference sequence). With 8 bases removed from V and 5 bases from J, the gap between germline ends came to 16 bases. CDR3 residues: CASLLSGHHEQYF. CDR3 DNA: TGTGCCAGTCTCCTGTCTGGGCACCACGAGCAGTACTTC.

This clonotype was seen a few times. The rearrangement uses TRBV7-9 and TRBJ1-2; the D is unclear. There are 15 residues in the CDR3. Looked up from germline, CDR1 is SEHNR and CDR2 is FQNEAQ (reference sequence). V was pared by 5 bases and J by 1 base, with 14 bases between. DNA of the CDR3: TGTGCCAGCAGCGCCTACGGGAAATTTAACTATGGCTACACCTTC. Its translation: CASSAYGKFNYGYTF. Full variable domain (remainder filled in from reference TRBV7-9 and TRBJ1-2): DTGVSQNPRHKITKRGQNVTFRCDPISEHNRLYWYRQTLGQGPEFLTYFQNEAQLEKSRLLSDRFSAERPKGSFSTLEIQRTEQGDSAMYLCASSAYGKFNYGYTFGSGTRLTVV.

V is TRBV6-6 and J is TRBJ1-6; D is unclear. The CDR3 spans 14 residues. Looked up from germline, CDR1 is MNHNY and CDR2 is SVGAGI (reference sequence). V was trimmed by 4 bases and J by 1 base, leaving 5 bases between them. DNA for the CDR3: TGTGCCAGCAGTTTACTTTCCTATAATTCACCCCTCCACTTT. It encodes CASSLLSYNSPLHF.

This clonotype came up a few times. The chain uses TRBV20-1 and TRBJ2-3, with a tentative D call TRBD1 (6 bases). This CDR3 spans 15 amino acids. In germline, CDR1 is DFQATT, CDR2 SNEGSKA (reference sequence). The V end was cut by 2 bases, the J end by 4 bases, with 16 bases between. The CDR3 DNA is TGCAGTGCTAGACCCACATGGGGGCTCCCAGATACGCAGTATTTT. Translated, it gives CSARPTWGLPDTQYF.

This clonotype was detected a few times. V and J are TRBV3-1 and TRBJ1-1, with D perhaps matching TRBD1 (5 bases). CDR1 is LGHDT, CDR2 YNNKEL, per germline (reference sequence). V was cut by 2 bases and J by 5 bases, with 12 bases left in between. CDR3 length: 14 residues. CDR3 amino acids: CASSQFGARTEAFF. The CDR3 DNA follows: TGTGCCAGCAGCCAATTCGGGGCCCGGACTGAAGCTTTCTTT.

This clonotype occurred a few times. The chain recombines TRBV4-1 with TRBJ2-3; D is undetermined. The V gene lost 1 base and the J gene lost 5 bases, with 13 bases spanning the gap. From germline, CDR1 is MGHRA and CDR2 YSYEKL. This CDR3 has 15 amino acids. CDR3 protein: CASSQVWGNVDTQYF. In nucleotides, the CDR3 is TGCGCCAGCAGCCAAGTTTGGGGAAATGTAGATACGCAGTATTTT.

This clonotype appeared a single time. V usage is TRBV20-1 and J usage is TRBJ1-1; no clear D. The CDR3 has 15 residues. V lost 2 bases to trimming and J lost 2 bases, with 15 bases between them. Germline V gives CDR1 DFQATT, CDR2 SNEGSKA (reference sequence). CDR3 sequence reads: CSARREGTANTEAFF. The CDR3 bases are TGCAGTGCTAGACGCGAAGGCACGGCAAACACTGAAGCTTTCTTT.